Listed here are 27 T cell receptor beta chains from one sample, sequenced in a study of blood T cell repertoires in COVID-19. Measured with immunoSEQ multiplex PCR; TCRdb has only the in-frame clones, and not every one. This sample has around 230,000 clones, with roughly 80% found just once. The source material was peripheral blood. Every receptor here comes from a woman aged 40 to 50 with active or convalescent COVID-19.

This sequence joins TRBV2 and TRBJ2-2, with D tentatively TRBD1 (5 bases). Trimming cost V 3 bases and J 5 bases, with 7 bases left between them. CDR1 SNHLY and CDR2 FYNNEI come from the germline V gene. The CDR3 consists of 13 residues. CDR3 sequence reads: CASSDSGTGELFF. DNA for the CDR3: TGTGCCAGCAGTGATTCAGGGACCGGGGAGCTGTTTTTT.

CDR3 nucleotides: TGTGCCATCAGTGGTGGGACAGGGGGCGCGAATTCACCCCTCCACTTT. Translating gives CAISGGTGGANSPLHF. The chain couples TRBV10-3 to TRBJ1-6; 12 bases are a match to TRBD1. CDR3 size: 16 residues. The J segment lost 7 bases and the V segment lost 4 bases, leaving 5 bases of the junction unmatched. Germline loops: CDR1 ENHRY, CDR2 SYGVKD.

The J gene is TRBJ2-3, the V gene TRBV4-2; 13 bases fit TRBD2. CDR1 and CDR2 (germline): LGHNA, YNFKEQ. This CDR3 is built from 16 residues. With V trimmed by 0 bases and J by 6 bases, 3 bases remained unmatched. The CDR3 loop reads CASSQEGTSGMDTQYF. CDR3 DNA: TGTGCCAGCAGCCAAGAAGGGACTAGCGGGATGGATACGCAGTATTTT.

To note about this clone: Additional DNA sequences in this sample encode the identical CDR3. The chain links TRBV9 to TRBJ1-6, with D uncertain. In germline, CDR1 is SGDLS, CDR2 YYNGEE. This CDR3 comprises 12 residues. Trimming removed 0 bases from V and 10 bases from J, with 5 bases in between. The CDR3 DNA reads TGTGCCAGCAGCGTAGGGGCATCACCCCTCCACTTT. It encodes CASSVGASPLHF.

V and J are TRBV10-1 and TRBJ1-1; no reliable D call. The CDR3 consists of 15 residues. V lost 0 bases to trimming and J lost 0 bases, with 8 bases between them. Germline loops: CDR1 WNHNN, CDR2 SYGVQD (reference sequence). CDR3 in amino acids: CASSESLTVNTEAFF. CDR3 DNA: TGCGCCAGCAGTGAGTCGTTAACGGTGAACACTGAAGCTTTCTTT.

The CDR3 protein is CAWSPYRGYEQYF. Here the CDR3 DNA reads TGTGCCTGGAGTCCCTACAGGGGCTACGAGCAGTACTTC. The chain links TRBV30 to TRBJ2-7; 7 bases are a match to TRBD1. The V gene end was trimmed by 2 bases and the J gene end by 3 bases; junction bases not matched to a gene: 4. Germline CDR1 and CDR2: GTSNPN and SVGIG (reference sequence). The length of the CDR3 is 13 residues.

The rearrangement joins TRBV3-1 (or the pseudogene TRBV3-2) to TRBJ2-7; a possible D gene is TRBD2 (6 bases). Germline CDR1 LGHDT, CDR2 YNNKEL (reference sequence). The CDR3 length is 16 residues. Trimming shortened V by 1 base and J by 3 bases, and 16 bases separated the two germline ends. CDR3 residues: CASSQAGGTPGYEQYF. DNA of the CDR3: TGTGCCAGCAGCCAAGCAGGAGGGACGCCTGGCTACGAGCAGTACTTC.

The J gene is TRBJ2-5, the V gene TRBV5-1; 8 nucleotides line up with TRBD1. The CDR3 contains 15 residues. J lost 4 bases, V lost 5 bases, and 10 bases had no gene match. The germline V gene encodes CDR1 SGHRS and CDR2 YFSETQ. CDR3 in DNA: TGCGCCAGCAGTTGGGGGTCCGGACAGGGAGAGACCCAGTACTTC. Translating gives CASSWGSGQGETQYF.

This chain links TRBV7-8 with TRBJ2-7; a weak D match, TRBD1 (5 bases). Germline-derived CDR1 and CDR2 are SGHVS and FQNEAQ. This CDR3 contains 14 residues. The V end was cut by 5 bases, the J end by 7 bases, with 18 bases between. The CDR3 DNA reads TGTGCCAGCAGCCGAGATGGACACCCAGAGGAGCAGTACTTC. It is translated as CASSRDGHPEEQYF.

The chain couples TRBV7-8 to TRBJ1-3; no clear D. Trimming removed 2 bases from V and 0 bases from J, with 5 bases in between. The CDR3 has 14 amino acids. Germline V gene data show CDR1 as SGHVS and CDR2 as FQNEAQ. The CDR3 loop is CASSLTSSGNTIYF. The CDR3 DNA reads TGTGCCAGCAGCTTAACTAGCTCTGGAAACACCATATATTTT.

J is TRBJ2-6 and V is TRBV6-2 or TRBV6-3; no firm D call. The germline gives CDR1 MNHEY, CDR2 SVGEGT. The ends were cut back, 2 bases at V and 0 bases at J, with 8 bases in the middle. The CDR3 sequence is 16 residues long. The CDR3 DNA reads TGTGCCAGCAGTTACGACACGTTCTCTGGGGCCAACGTCCTGACTTTC. Protein product: CASSYDTFSGANVLTF.

Only one count was recorded for this clone. The gene calls are TRBV5-1 and TRBJ2-5, with 9 bases matching TRBD1. Germline loops: CDR1 SGHRS, CDR2 YFSETQ. The trim removed 4 bases at V and 12 bases at J, leaving 4 bases unmatched. The CDR3 is 11 amino acids. CDR3 amino acids: CASSEGQGEYF. The CDR3 coding sequence is TGCGCCAGCAGCGAGGGACAGGGCGAGTACTTC.

The chain couples TRBV21-1 to TRBJ2-1; the table's D call, TRBD2, has no DNA check behind it. TRBV21-1 represents a pseudogene. The CDR3 is 14 residues long. CDR3 residues: CASSTRVPRDEQFF. DNA for the CDR3: TGTGCCAGCAGCACCCGGGTCCCGAGGGATGAGCAGTTCTTC.

CDR3 region: CASRLGTANTGELFF. DNA for the CDR3: TGCGCCAGCCGATTGGGGACAGCGAACACCGGGGAGCTGTTTTTT. The V gene is TRBV5-1, the J gene TRBJ2-2; TRBD1 aligns across 7 bases. The V gene end was trimmed by 7 bases and the J gene end by 0 bases; junction bases not matched to a gene: 6. CDR1 and CDR2 from the germline V gene are SGHRS and YFSETQ. The CDR3 is 15 amino acids.

The gene calls are TRBV2 and TRBJ1-1, with TRBD1 as a possible D gene (6 bases). The CDR3 runs to 13 residues. Trimming stripped 3 bases from V and 6 bases from J, with 11 bases between. Germline loops: CDR1 SNHLY, CDR2 FYNNEI. CDR3 sequence reads: CASSDGGAAEAFF. CDR3 coding DNA: TGTGCCAGCAGTGACGGGGGGGCCGCTGAAGCTTTCTTT.

The rearrangement links TRBV5-6 to TRBJ1-1; D is undetermined. Germline CDR1 reads SGHDT; CDR2 reads YYEEEE. The CDR3 runs 13 residues. V dropped 0 bases and J dropped 2 bases, with 5 bases sitting between them. The CDR3 DNA reads TGTGCCAGCAGCTTGGGTAGCAACACTGAAGCTTTCTTT. Translating gives CASSLGSNTEAFF.

The J gene is TRBJ2-5, the V gene TRBV13, with a possible D match to TRBD1 (6 bases). V lost 3 bases and J lost 5, with 10 bases in between. The CDR3 length is 13 residues. From germline, CDR1 is PRHDT and CDR2 FYEKMQ (reference sequence). Here the CDR3 reads CASSFRGSETQYF. The CDR3 nucleotides are TGTGCCAGCAGCTTCAGGGGTAGCGAGACCCAGTACTTC.

The CDR3, as DNA: TGTGCCAGCAGCTCCCGGACTAGCGGGAGAAATGAGCAGTTCTTC. It specifies CASSSRTSGRNEQFF. V gene TRBV7-3 combines with J gene TRBJ2-1, with 13 bases matching TRBD2. V trimming: 4 bases; J trimming: 7 bases; junction bases outside the gene matches: 4. The CDR3 covers 15 residues. Germline-derived CDR1 and CDR2 are SGHTA and FQGTGA.

The rearrangement joins TRBV6-4 to TRBJ1-4, with D perhaps TRBD1 (5 bases). The ends were cut back, 4 bases at V and 7 bases at J, with 13 bases in the middle. The germline CDR1 and CDR2 sequences are MRHNA and SNTAGT. The length of the CDR3 is 14 residues. For the CDR3, the DNA is TGTGCCAGCAGTGCCGGGACGGGGGTTGAAAAACTGTTTTTT. This gives the protein CASSAGTGVEKLFF.

The chain recombines TRBV5-8 with TRBJ1-2; D may be TRBD1 (5 bases). The CDR3 consists of 13 residues. The germline V and J ends were trimmed by 4 bases and 2 bases, with 9 bases remaining between them. Germline values: CDR1 SGHTS, CDR2 YDEGEE. CDR3 sequence reads: CASSRDSNYGYTF. CDR3 in DNA: TGTGCCAGCAGCCGGGACTCCAACTATGGCTACACCTTC.

The rearrangement uses TRBV20-1 and TRBJ2-3; 13 positions match TRBD2. CDR1 and CDR2 from the germline V gene are DFQATT and SNEGSKA (reference sequence). CDR3 size: 16 residues. The V segment lost 3 bases and the J segment 3 bases; nucleotides outside the gene matches: 6. CDR3 nucleotide sequence: TGCAGTGCTAGTTTACTAGCGGGAGGGCCAACAGATACGCAGTATTTT. Translating gives CSASLLAGGPTDTQYF.

The V call is TRBV5-4, the J call TRBJ1-2, with TRBD1 matching over 11 bases. The trim removed 4 bases at V and 7 bases at J, leaving 6 bases unmatched. The CDR3 runs 14 residues. Germline CDR1 and CDR2: SGHNT and YYREEE (reference sequence). CDR3 sequence reads: CASSIGQGAGGYTF. CDR3 nucleotide sequence: TGTGCCAGCAGCATCGGACAGGGGGCTGGTGGCTACACCTTC.

This clone showed up just once. The J gene is TRBJ2-7, the V gene TRBV9; the D gene is possibly TRBD2 (5 bases). Germline V gives CDR1 SGDLS, CDR2 YYNGEE. The V end was cut by 2 bases, the J end by 3 bases, with 9 bases between. The CDR3 has 13 residues. CDR3 DNA: TGTGCCAGCAGCGTGAGAGCGGACTACGAGCAGTACTTC. This gives the protein CASSVRADYEQYF.

This chain uses TRBV4-2 with TRBJ2-2; 10 positions match TRBD2. V lost 0 bases and J lost 3; bases outside the gene matches: 4. Germline CDR1 LGHNA, CDR2 YNFKEQ. This CDR3 comprises 17 residues. The CDR3 reads CASSQEAGGRDTGELFF. The DNA for the CDR3 is TGTGCCAGCAGCCAAGAAGCGGGGGGGCGTGACACCGGGGAGCTGTTTTTT.

The chain recombines TRBV4-3 with TRBJ1-1, with D uncertain. V was pared by 0 bases and J by 5 bases, with 7 bases between. The CDR3 is 13 amino acids. Germline V gene data show CDR1 as LGHNA and CDR2 as YSLEER. The DNA for the CDR3 is TGCGCCAGCAGCCAAGATCGGGGAACTGAAGCTTTCTTT. Amino acid sequence: CASSQDRGTEAFF.

In its sample, this clone was seen once. This chain connects TRBV18 to TRBJ2-7; 9 bases are shared with TRBD1. The CDR3 runs to 14 residues. J was trimmed by 3 bases and V by 3 bases; bases with no gene match: 3. CDR1 KGHSH and CDR2 LQKENI come from the germline V gene. The DNA for the CDR3 is TGTGCCAGCTCACCGACAGGGGGGGACTACGAGCAGTACTTC. Translated, it gives CASSPTGGDYEQYF.

CDR3 DNA sequence: TGTGCCAGCAGCTTAGGTAGCGGGAGGTTAGAGACCCAGTACTTC. It encodes CASSLGSGRLETQYF. The gene calls are TRBV7-9 and TRBJ2-5, with 10 bases matching TRBD2. J lost 4 bases, V lost 1 base, and 3 bases had no gene match. Per the germline V gene, CDR1 is SEHNR and CDR2 is FQNEAQ (reference sequence). There are 15 residues in the CDR3.